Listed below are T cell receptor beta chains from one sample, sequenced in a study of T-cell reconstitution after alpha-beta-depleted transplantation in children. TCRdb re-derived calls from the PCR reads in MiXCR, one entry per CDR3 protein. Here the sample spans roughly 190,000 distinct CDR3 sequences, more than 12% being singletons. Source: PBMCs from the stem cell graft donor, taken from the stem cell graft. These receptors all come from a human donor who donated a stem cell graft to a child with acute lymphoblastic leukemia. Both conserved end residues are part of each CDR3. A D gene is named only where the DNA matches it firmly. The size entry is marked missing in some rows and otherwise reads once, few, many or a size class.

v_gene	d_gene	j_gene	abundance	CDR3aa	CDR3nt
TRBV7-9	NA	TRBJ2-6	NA	CASGWFSGANVLTF	TGTGCCAGCGGCTGGTTCTCTGGGGCCAACGTCCTGACTTTC
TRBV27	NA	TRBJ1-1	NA	CASSSLLNWDTEAFF	TGTGCCAGCAGTTCCCTCCTGAACTGGGACACTGAAGCTTTCTTT
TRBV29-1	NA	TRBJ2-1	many	CSVEEAGTYNEQFF	TGCAGCGTTGAGGAAGCGGGTACATACAATGAGCAGTTCTTC
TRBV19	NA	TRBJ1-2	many	CASRDLGSPLIGNYGYTF	TGTGCCAGTAGAGATCTCGGCAGTCCTTTGATTGGTAACTATGGCTACACCTTC
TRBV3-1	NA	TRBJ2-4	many	CASSQVENIQYF	TGTGCCAGCAGCCAAGTCGAGAACATTCAGTACTTC
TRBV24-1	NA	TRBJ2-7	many	CATSDSYEQYF	TGTGCCACCAGTGACTCTTACGAGCAGTACTTC
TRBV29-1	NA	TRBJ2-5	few	CSVAPSSDRGETQYF	TGCAGCGTCGCCCCCTCTAGCGACCGCGGAGAGACCCAGTACTTC
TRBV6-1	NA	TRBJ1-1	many	CASSQTQNTEAFF	TGTGCCAGCAGTCAAACACAGAACACTGAAGCTTTCTTT
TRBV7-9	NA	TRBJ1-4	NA	CASSWRAVELSEKLFF	TGTGCCAGCAGCTGGAGAGCAGTAGAATTATCCGAAAAACTGTTTTTT
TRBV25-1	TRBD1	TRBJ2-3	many	CASSESGQGSSTDTQYF	TGTGCCAGCAGTGAATCGGGACAGGGATCCAGCACAGATACGCAGTATTTT
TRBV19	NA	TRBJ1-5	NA	CASKAGQDEGGQPQHF	TGTGCCAGTAAGGCGGGGCAGGATGAGGGAGGGCAGCCCCAGCATTTT